This TCR beta chain stems from a study of graft-versus-host responses after intestinal transplantation. Study at large: The recipients all started with anti-thymocyte globulin induction and then took tacrolimus and steroids for around three years.

Intraepithelial and lamina propria lymphocytes were isolated from graft specimens. General observations from the study: Some patients had graft-donor T cell macrochimerism. In their allografts, the ratios of graft-versus-host to host-versus-graft T cell clones were high. Recipient bone marrow held GvH clones, some seen earlier in ileum or blood.

As regards this clone: Its matching antigen is unknown.

Clones were sequenced by immunoSEQ multiplex PCR, and TCRdb holds only the in-frame ones, with some missing. The sample has 8,500 to 10,000 clones; less than 90% are singletons. With V trimmed by 5 bases and J by 10 bases, 11 bases remained unmatched. The germline gives CDR1 SGHNT, CDR2 YYREEE (reference sequence). The CDR3 contains 16 residues. The V gene is TRBV5-4, the J gene TRBJ2-2, with 13 bases lining up with TRBD2. The receptor comes from a human patient who received an intestinal transplant, so some T cells may come from the graft donor. The material sequenced was ileum tissue, taken around 700 days after intestinal transplantation. The DNA of the CDR3 is TGTGCCAGCAGAGAACCAGGGACTAGCGGGGTAGTGGAGCTGTTTTTT. It is translated as CASREPGTSGVVELFF.